This T cell receptor beta chain was identified during a study of blood T cell repertoires in COVID-19. Whole-study context: The United States, Italy and Spain provided the acute and convalescent COVID-19 samples. Sample material is recorded as cDNA or gDNA derived from T cells, B-cell-depleted T cells, or PBMCs.

The CDR3 sequence is 12 residues long. Germline assignment: CDR1 SNHLY and CDR2 FYNNEI. V shed 8 bases and J shed 7 bases, with 12 bases lying between them. The count of this clone is one. Measured with immunoSEQ multiplex PCR; TCRdb has only the in-frame clones, and not every one. In the table there are approximately 280,000 clones, 82% of which are singletons. Everyone who took part was about 18 to 90 years old, and they came from about 23 US areas. It was within 2 weeks before study entry that exposed participants met a COVID-19 case. The sample was PBMCs or T cells enriched from blood (not recorded which). The chain carries TRBV2 and TRBJ2-1; tentatively, D is TRBD1 (5 bases). This TCR derives from a man aged 40-55 years who had been exposed to COVID-19. The CDR3 sequence: CASVGLGNEQFF. The DNA of the CDR3 is TGTGCCAGCGTGGGGCTTGGGAATGAGCAGTTCTTC.